The 25 T cell receptor beta chains presented below share a single source sample, sequenced in a study of human thymus T cells. TCRdb's table, derived via immunoSEQ multiplex PCR, lists solely in-frame clones and lacks some. The sample records roughly 60,000 clones, approximately 95% being singletons. Sequenced input: blood. The receptors stem from a boy under three years old with a congenital heart defect but otherwise immunologically healthy.

A single count supports this clone. The chain recombines TRBV15 with TRBJ2-7; 10 nucleotides agree with TRBD1. The CDR3 contains 17 residues. The germline V gene has CDR1 LNHNV and CDR2 YYDKDF (reference sequence). V was pared by 0 bases and J by 3 bases, with 8 bases of the junction left unmatched. The CDR3 sequence is CATSRDFYRTGGYEQYF. DNA for the CDR3: TGTGCCACCAGCAGAGATTTTTATCGGACAGGGGGCTACGAGCAGTACTTC. Together with reference TRBV15 and TRBJ2-7, the CDR3 gives the full variable domain: DAMVIQNPRYQVTQFGKPVTLSCSQTLNHNVMYWYQQKSSQAPKLLFHYYDKDFNNEADTPDNFQSRRPNTSFCFLDIRSPGLGDTAMYLCATSRDFYRTGGYEQYFGPGTRLTVT.

On this clone: This sample also contains other DNA sequences that code for the same CDR3. The chain joins TRBV2 to TRBJ2-7; 7 nucleotides align to TRBD1. The CDR3 is 12 amino acids. V lost 6 bases, J lost 5 bases, and 4 bases stayed unmatched. Germline CDR1 reads SNHLY; CDR2 reads FYNNEI. CDR3 coding DNA: TGTGCCAGCAGCGAACAGGGGAACGAGCAGTACTTC. Its protein is CASSEQGNEQYF.

This chain joins TRBV19 and TRBJ1-5; D uncertain. Germline lookup yields CDR1 LNHDA and CDR2 SQIVND (reference sequence). This CDR3 has 15 amino acids. Trimming cost V 3 bases and J 0 bases, with 9 bases left between them. The CDR3 DNA sequence: TGTGCCAGTAGTATTTTGTTGAATAGCAATCAGCCCCAGCATTTT. It translates to CASSILLNSNQPQHF. Based on the CDR3 plus reference TRBV19 and TRBJ1-5, the full variable domain is DGGITQSPKYLFRKEGQNVTLSCEQNLNHDAMYWYRQDPGQGLRLIYYSQIVNDFQKGDIAEGYSVSREKKESFPLTVTSAQKNPTAFYLCASSILLNSNQPQHFGDGTRLSIL.

The gene calls are TRBV5-4 and TRBJ1-3, with 9 bases fitting TRBD1. This CDR3 spans 18 amino acids. Per germline, CDR1 SGHNT and CDR2 YYREEE (reference sequence). With V trimmed by 2 bases and J by 0 bases, 9 bases remained unmatched. CDR3 sequence: CASSFFTGGLSSGNTIYF. In DNA form, the CDR3 reads TGTGCCAGCAGCTTTTTCACAGGGGGCCTAAGCTCTGGAAACACCATATATTTT.

The chain has TRBV19 and TRBJ1-1; D is unresolved. This CDR3 is built from 11 residues. The ends were cut back, 5 bases at V and 13 bases at J, with 14 bases in the middle. Germline V lookup: CDR1 LNHDA, CDR2 SQIVND (reference sequence). The chain's CDR3 is CASSARLLIFF. For the CDR3, the DNA is TGTGCCAGTAGTGCCCGTCTTCTGATTTTCTTT. Full variable domain (outside the CDR3, taken from reference TRBV19 and TRBJ1-1): DGGITQSPKYLFRKEGQNVTLSCEQNLNHDAMYWYRQDPGQGLRLIYYSQIVNDFQKGDIAEGYSVSREKKESFPLTVTSAQKNPTAFYLCASSARLLIFFGQGTRLTVV.

This sequence joins TRBV5-1 and TRBJ1-1; D may be TRBD1 (6 bases). V was clipped by 4 bases and J by 6 bases, with 19 bases between them. CDR1 SGHRS and CDR2 YFSETQ come from the germline V gene. The CDR3 runs 15 residues. This CDR3 is CASSPLTGGLSEAFF. The CDR3, as DNA: TGCGCCAGCAGCCCGCTAACGGGGGGCCTGTCTGAAGCTTTCTTT.

This chain uses TRBV5-1 with TRBJ2-5; possible D gene TRBD2, 6 bases. V lost 4 bases and J lost 5, with 15 bases in between. This CDR3 contains 14 residues. Germline lookup yields CDR1 SGHRS and CDR2 YFSETQ. In DNA, the CDR3 is TGCGCCAGCAGCGACCAGGGAGGAGGCGAGACCCAGTACTTC. It yields the protein CASSDQGGGETQYF.

The V call is TRBV2, the J call TRBJ2-5; the match to TRBD1 covers 12 bases. The CDR3 runs to 15 residues. V dropped 4 bases and J dropped 5; count of bases not matched to a gene: 5. Germline-derived CDR1 and CDR2 are SNHLY and FYNNEI. The CDR3 region is CASSGGTGGQETQYF. CDR3 DNA sequence: TGTGCCAGCAGTGGAGGGACAGGGGGCCAGGAGACCCAGTACTTC.

This rearrangement joins TRBV10-3 to TRBJ2-7; a weak D match, TRBD2 (6 bases). Between the trimmed V and J ends, which lost 5 bases and 3 bases, there was a span of 14 bases. CDR1 ENHRY and CDR2 SYGVKD come from the germline V gene. CDR3 length equals 14 residues. The CDR3 protein is CAISSGLNFYEQYF. Written as DNA, the CDR3 is TGTGCCATCAGTTCGGGACTTAACTTCTACGAGCAGTACTTC.

This chain links TRBV6-1 with TRBJ1-2; D ambiguous. The CDR3 length is 14 residues. From germline, CDR1 is MNHNS and CDR2 SASEGT. Trimming pared 4 bases from V and 8 bases from J, leaving 17 bases between. This CDR3 is CASSAPASPGGYTF. DNA for the CDR3: TGTGCCAGCAGTGCCCCCGCCTCCCCGGGGGGCTACACCTTC.

This chain links TRBV6-1 with TRBJ2-2, with a tentative D call TRBD1 (5 bases). V was cut by 6 bases and J by 8 bases, with 7 bases left in between. Per the germline V gene, CDR1 is MNHNS and CDR2 is SASEGT. The CDR3 totals 11 residues. CDR3 sequence (DNA): TGTGCCAGCAGCCGACAGGGGGAGCTGTTTTTT. This encodes CASSRQGELFF.

The chain has TRBV5-1 and TRBJ2-3; perhaps TRBD2 as D (6 bases). V lost 2 bases and J lost 0, with 10 bases in between. Looked up from germline, CDR1 is SGHRS and CDR2 is YFSETQ. The CDR3 is made up of 15 amino acids. DNA for the CDR3: TGCGCCAGCAGCTTAGGTGGAGGGAGCACAGATACGCAGTATTTT. It codes for CASSLGGGSTDTQYF.

The chain joins TRBV2 to TRBJ2-2; D is tentatively TRBD1 or TRBD2 (6 bases each). V lost 7 bases and J 0 bases, leaving 12 bases between the germline ends. This CDR3 region has 15 residues. Germline CDR1 reads SNHLY; CDR2 reads FYNNEI. CDR3 DNA sequence: TGTGCCAGCATTCGGGGGCCCACGAACACCGGGGAGCTGTTTTTT. It encodes CASIRGPTNTGELFF.

The rearrangement joins TRBV7-2 to TRBJ1-6; no clear D gene. Germline CDR1 SGHTA, CDR2 FQGNSA. The CDR3 consists of 16 residues. V was cut by 5 bases and J by 7 bases, with 18 bases left in between. The CDR3 is CASSQPNRRLNSPLHF. The CDR3 DNA reads TGTGCCAGCAGCCAACCAAACAGACGTTTGAATTCACCCCTCCACTTT.

This clone was detected a few times. The chain employs TRBV2 and TRBJ2-7; 9 bases are shared with TRBD2. Germline V gene data show CDR1 as SNHLY and CDR2 as FYNNEI. V trimming: 4 bases; J trimming: 2 bases; junction bases outside the gene matches: 3. This CDR3 spans 14 amino acids. CDR3 loop: CASSGCGGAYEQYF. CDR3 DNA: TGTGCCAGCAGTGGGTGCGGGGGGGCCTACGAGCAGTACTTC.

This clone was counted once. The gene calls are TRBV28 and TRBJ2-1, with 14 nucleotides matching TRBD2. V gave up 6 bases and J gave up 0 bases; unmatched junction bases: 7. CDR1 and CDR2 from the germline V gene are MDHEN and SYDVKM. This CDR3 is 18 amino acids long. The CDR3 loop reads CASRSGLAGARSYNEQFF. CDR3 bases: TGTGCCAGCAGGTCGGGACTAGCGGGAGCACGCTCCTACAATGAGCAGTTCTTC.

V gene TRBV9 combines with J gene TRBJ1-6; 7 nucleotides line up with TRBD1. Germline CDR1 is SGDLS and CDR2 is YYNGEE. The CDR3 is 15 amino acids. The junction had 4 bases not matched to a gene; V was cut back by 0 bases and J by 7 bases. The CDR3 DNA sequence: TGTGCCAGCAGCGTAGAAGGGACAGCCAATTCACCCCTCCACTTT. It yields the protein CASSVEGTANSPLHF.

The V and J genes are TRBV7-9 and TRBJ1-2; D not resolved. The germline gives CDR1 SEHNR, CDR2 FQNEAQ (reference sequence). V lost 4 bases and J lost 0, with 9 bases in between. The CDR3 is 14 amino acids. This chain's CDR3 is CASSSSGANYGYTF. CDR3 DNA sequence: TGTGCCAGCAGCTCATCCGGGGCTAACTATGGCTACACCTTC.

This rearrangement joins TRBV4-3 to TRBJ2-3; 10 nucleotides match TRBD2. This CDR3 region has 16 residues. In germline, CDR1 is LGHNA, CDR2 YSLEER. Germline trimming cut 0 bases from V and 6 bases from J; bases unmatched to any gene: 6. This CDR3 is CASSQELAGLGDTQYF. DNA for the CDR3: TGCGCCAGCAGCCAAGAACTAGCGGGACTGGGGGATACGCAGTATTTT.

The rearrangement uses TRBV28 and TRBJ2-1; D is unresolved. V lost 2 bases and J lost 2, with 4 bases in between. Germline lookup yields CDR1 MDHEN and CDR2 SYDVKM. The CDR3 extends over 13 amino acids. This CDR3 is CASSLDPYNEQFF. The CDR3 nucleotides are TGTGCCAGCAGTTTAGATCCCTACAATGAGCAGTTCTTC.

The chain carries TRBV28 and TRBJ2-7; unclear D gene. V lost 6 bases and J 0 bases, leaving 3 bases between the germline ends. This CDR3 has 11 amino acids. CDR1 is MDHEN and CDR2 is SYDVKM in the germline V gene. The CDR3 DNA is TGTGCCAGCAGGGGCTCCTACGAGCAGTACTTC. It codes for CASRGSYEQYF.

This chain connects TRBV27 to TRBJ2-7, with TRBD1 matching over 7 bases. V shed 4 bases, J shed 2 bases, and the junction held 8 bases outside the gene matches. The CDR3 sequence is 15 residues long. Germline-derived CDR1 and CDR2 are MNHEY and SMNVEV (reference sequence). DNA for the CDR3: TGTGCCAGCAGTTATTCGACAGGGTCCACCTACGAGCAGTACTTC. Protein: CASSYSTGSTYEQYF.

The chain is built from TRBV6-6 and TRBJ2-5; D uncertain. Germline-derived CDR1 and CDR2 are MNHNY and SVGAGI (reference sequence). Trimming shortened V by 2 bases and J by 1 base, and 11 bases separated the two germline ends. There are 15 residues in the CDR3. The CDR3 coding sequence is TGTGCCAGCAGTTACGCCGCCAGAACCCAAGAGACCCAGTACTTC. Amino acid sequence: CASSYAARTQETQYF.

In nucleotides, the CDR3 is TGTGCCAGCAGCCCCACTAGCGGATCCTCCTACGAGCAGTACTTC. As protein: CASSPTSGSSYEQYF. The rearrangement links TRBV14 to TRBJ2-7, with 8 positions matching TRBD2. CDR3 size: 15 residues. Germline trimming cut 4 bases from V and 0 bases from J; bases unmatched to any gene: 5. In germline, CDR1 is SGHDN, CDR2 FVKESK.

The count of this clone is one. The V gene is TRBV7-3, the J gene TRBJ2-1; no clear D. The CDR3 consists of 14 residues. Germline V gene data show CDR1 as SGHTA and CDR2 as FQGTGA. Trimming took 5 bases from V and 0 from J, leaving 8 bases between them. CDR3 region: CASSLLGSYNEQFF. The DNA of the CDR3 is TGTGCCAGCAGCCTCCTAGGCTCCTACAATGAGCAGTTCTTC.